One T cell receptor (beta chain) is described in this entry. This clonotype has a handful of counts. The antigen it binds to is not known. Base-call qualities are not available, and no considerably larger clone is one nucleotide away. This entry belongs to a study of T cells in Graves' hyperthyroidism and ophthalmopathy (dated by TCRdb to the late 2010s). With regard to the full study: Peripheral blood samples were taken at initial diagnosis, before any treatment was given. To identify TCR V-J signatures that set the groups apart, the researchers used a discovery cohort of about a hundred patients, made up of 40 to 45 with Graves' ophthalmopathy and 57 with stable Graves' hyperthyroidism. For training and testing, the 95 to 100 patients in the discovery cohort were randomly divided in a 7:3 ratio. TCR Vbeta CDR3 sequencing of 120 to 150 peripheral blood samples (approximately 44 ophthalmopathy, 75 or so hyperthyroidism and approximately 17 progressor patients) is reported in the paper. Prospective prediction of ophthalmopathy was tested in an independent validation cohort consisting of roughly 20 hyperthyroidism patients and more than 15 patients who later progressed to ophthalmopathy. Thyroid tissue and blood T-cell repertoires from six Graves' hyperthyroidism patients were also compared in the study. Following sampling, methimazole starting at 30 mg daily was given to hyperthyroidism patients, and high-dose intravenous methylprednisolone was given to ophthalmopathy patients. On the study overall, not on this receptor specifically: In validation, the model predicted progression to ophthalmopathy with 55% to 71% sensitivity and 72% to 85% specificity, a median of around 6.6 months before onset. Ophthalmopathy was separated from stable hyperthyroidism by a 13 V-J signature model, with around 88% sensitivity and around 81% specificity obtained in cross-validation and 80%/75% obtained in testing. Most expanded thyroid clonotypes (frequency above 0.001) were also detected in blood, a finding suggesting that blood repertoires may reflect thyroid immune responses. Sample size was not statistically predetermined, and investigators were not blinded to group allocation.

The TCR beta CDR3 regions were amplified from the RNA transcripts. The first round of RT-PCR for the TCR CDR3 was performed with the HTBI primer set and the Qiagen OneStep RT-PCR kit. Libraries were constructed in a second round of multiplex PCR, after which size selection and purification were carried out. Sequencing of the libraries was done on an Illumina HiSeq2000 using paired-end 100 bp reads. In the source study's methods: SOAPnuke was used to process the raw data, throwing out any read that contained adapters or uncalled bases, had a mean Phred below 15, or lacked an exact constant-primer or identifier match. COPE v1.2.5 was used to merge the high-quality paired reads, and each unique nucleotide sequence was defined as a clonotype. Clonotypes were aligned to IMGT TRBV, TRBD and TRBJ reference segments using MiTCR v1.1. Only V-J combinations with frequency above 0.0001, covering approximately 99% of repertoires, were analysed. The TCS score was defined as the ratio of F50 (clonal expansion) to E x V (chaos), calculated using BLOSUM62-based TCRdist between CDR3 peptides within each V-J. Welch's t-statistics and random forest reduced around 510 V-J features to 13, which were used in a naive Bayes classifier (R e1071). Through fastp at Q25 and MiXCR, TCRdb rebuilt clones from the public reads, retaining in-frame beta chains. Every entry covers one CDR3 protein and lists the most common genes and DNA from its rows. The V and J calls were not made by the authors but by TCRdb's processing. The sample has some 460,000 distinct CDR3 sequences on record, 15% to 18% of them singletons. The ten largest clones add up to around 7.3% of the sample.

V is pared back by 6 bases and J by 2 bases, with 14 bases lying between the germline termini. Based on the germline V gene (reference sequence), the CDR1 and CDR2 sequences are MNHEY and SMNVEV. The CDR3 sequence holds 14 residues, the cysteine and phenylalanine included. Kept here is only the CDR3 DNA, which spans 42 bases and is read in frame from base 1. Stable Graves' hyperthyroidism was defined as no progression to ophthalmopathy during 18 months of follow-up. The hyperthyroidism patients were between 18 and 65 years old and newly diagnosed, with a disease duration of less than 2 months. Exclusion was applied to patients with uncontrolled infections, other autoimmune diseases, pregnancy or lactation. Diagnoses relied on clinical symptoms, serum thyroxine and TRAb, thyroid ultrasound and orbital computed tomography. Ficoll-Paque density gradient centrifugation was used to isolate PBMCs from 9.5 to 10 ml of fresh peripheral blood. Total RNA was extracted using Trizol reagent, and RNA quality was assessed on an Agilent 2100 Bioanalyzer.

This sequence originates from a woman aged 18 to 35 with Graves' hyperthyroidism. The chain uses TRBV27 and TRBJ2-7; a weak D assignment points to TRBD1 (5 bases agree). Sequencing was done on a sample of blood. The CDR3 is CASSRRWTTYEQYF. The nucleotide sequence reads as follows: TGTGCCAGCAGCCGCCGGTGGACAACCTACGAGCAGTACTTC.